This entry lists 22 T cell receptor beta chains sequenced from one sample in a study of cytomegalovirus exposure and HLA in healthy donors. This PCR relied on a set of 60 Vbeta primers and 13 Jbeta primers. The repertoire was sequenced with immunoSEQ multiplex PCR; TCRdb's copy has only in-frame clones and lacks some. This sample carries about 130,000 clones, around 74% of them seen once, and the ten largest clones take approximately 3.1%. The source material was PBMCs. All receptors derive from a man younger than 45 in good health and CMV-seronegative.

The V and J genes are TRBV6-5 and TRBJ2-1; weak D call: TRBD1 (5 bases). This CDR3 is built from 14 residues. Germline V gene data show CDR1 as MNHEY and CDR2 as SVGAGI. The germline V and J ends were trimmed by 0 bases and 6 bases, with 9 bases remaining between them. The CDR3 sequence: CASSYSIRVNEQFF. The CDR3 DNA reads as TGTGCCAGCAGTTACTCGATCAGGGTCAATGAGCAGTTCTTC.

The chain couples TRBV5-1 to TRBJ1-1, with D perhaps TRBD1 (5 bases). Germline CDR1 is SGHRS and CDR2 is YFSETQ. The CDR3 has 11 amino acids. V lost 5 bases, J lost 12 bases, and 14 bases lay in between. The CDR3 sequence: CASRAAGEPFF. The CDR3 DNA sequence: TGCGCCAGCAGGGCGGCGGGGGAACCTTTCTTT.

The chain carries TRBV27 and TRBJ2-2; 7 nucleotides line up with TRBD2. V lost 10 bases and J lost 4; bases outside the gene matches: 12. This CDR3 region has 15 residues. Germline V lookup: CDR1 MNHEY, CDR2 SMNVEV (reference sequence). The CDR3 sequence: CATSRAGESTGELFF. The CDR3 DNA reads as TGTGCCACCTCTAGGGCGGGAGAATCCACCGGGGAGCTGTTTTTT.

J is TRBJ2-7 and V is TRBV11-2, with a possible D match to TRBD2 (6 bases). V shed 5 bases and J shed 4 bases, with 24 bases lying between them. Germline V gene lookup returns CDR1 SGHAT and CDR2 FQNNGV. This CDR3 spans 17 amino acids. The CDR3 region is CASSAHLRDLGGYEQYF. The CDR3 DNA is TGTGCCAGCAGCGCCCACCTCCGGGACCTCGGAGGGTACGAGCAGTACTTC. The variable domain in full, completed from reference TRBV11-2 and TRBJ2-7, reads EAGVAQSPRYKIIEKRQSVAFWCNPISGHATLYWYQQILGQGPKLLIQFQNNGVVDDSQLPKDRFSAERLKGVDSTLKIQPAKLEDSAVYLCASSAHLRDLGGYEQYFGPGTRLTVT.

This clone occurred a few times. The CDR3 region is CAWSVNRASGPETQYF. Written as DNA, the CDR3 is TGTGCCTGGAGTGTAAACAGGGCTAGTGGTCCTGAGACCCAGTACTTC. V gene TRBV30 combines with J gene TRBJ2-5; TRBD1 might be the D (6 bases). The germline V gene encodes CDR1 GTSNPN and CDR2 SVGIG (reference sequence). The ends were cut back, 0 bases at V and 5 bases at J, with 19 bases in the middle. This CDR3 region has 16 residues.

The V gene is TRBV27, the J gene TRBJ2-7, with 8 bases aligning to TRBD2. V gave up 5 bases and J gave up 7 bases; unmatched junction bases: 13. The CDR3 length is 15 residues. Germline V gene lookup returns CDR1 MNHEY and CDR2 SMNVEV (reference sequence). In DNA form, the CDR3 reads TGTGCCAGCAGTCCATTGCCGGGGGGGGCGGGTGAGCAGTACTTC. This translates into CASSPLPGGAGEQYF.

This clone was seen a handful of times. This chain links TRBV11-2 with TRBJ2-5; possible D gene TRBD1, 5 bases. V was shortened by 4 bases and J by 0 bases, with 15 bases between the two germline ends. CDR1 and CDR2 from the germline V gene are SGHAT and FQNNGV. This CDR3 is 16 amino acids long. The CDR3 loop is CASSWLGRVYQETQYF. The CDR3 coding sequence is TGTGCCAGCAGCTGGCTGGGCAGGGTGTACCAAGAGACCCAGTACTTC.

This clone was counted a few times. The V call is TRBV7-2, the J call TRBJ1-6; 7 bases are a match to TRBD1. This CDR3 comprises 15 residues. In germline, CDR1 is SGHTA, CDR2 FQGNSA. V shed 5 bases and J 9 bases; nucleotides not matched to a gene: 10. The CDR3 DNA sequence: TGTGCCAGCAGCGAGGGACAGTTTTGGGGTTCACCCCTCCACTTT. This encodes CASSEGQFWGSPLHF.

V is TRBV28 and J is TRBJ2-7; 10 bases fit TRBD1. CDR3 length: 13 residues. The germline gives CDR1 MDHEN, CDR2 SYDVKM. The J segment lost 10 bases and the V segment lost 5 bases, leaving 8 bases of the junction unmatched. DNA for the CDR3: TGTGCCAGCAGTCGCGCCGGGACAGGGGTTCAGTACTTC. As protein: CASSRAGTGVQYF. The whole variable domain, filled in from reference TRBV28 and TRBJ2-7, reads DVKVTQSSRYLVKRTGEKVFLECVQDMDHENMFWYRQDPGLGLRLIYFSYDVKMKEKGDIPEGYSVSREKKERFSLILESASTNQTSMYLCASSRAGTGVQYFGPGTRLTVT.

The rearrangement links TRBV4-3 to TRBJ2-7, with D maybe TRBD1 (6 bases). V was pared by 0 bases and J by 6 bases, with 15 bases between. CDR3 size: 15 residues. Germline CDR1 and CDR2: LGHNA and YSLEER. The CDR3 sequence is CASSQDRGAPREQYF. In DNA form, the CDR3 reads TGCGCCAGCAGCCAAGACAGGGGCGCCCCACGCGAGCAGTACTTC.

The rearrangement uses TRBV6-1 and TRBJ1-3; the D is unclear. This CDR3 has 15 residues. V lost 6 bases and J lost 3, with 15 bases in between. CDR1 and CDR2 (germline): MNHNS, SASEGT. The CDR3 nucleotides are TGTGCCAGCAGCCCCCTGGCTGGACTTGGAAACACCATATATTTT. This codes for CASSPLAGLGNTIYF.

The gene calls are TRBV13 and TRBJ2-3, with D unclear. The germline V gene encodes CDR1 PRHDT and CDR2 FYEKMQ (reference sequence). The CDR3 is 11 amino acids. V was trimmed by 5 bases and J by 6 bases, leaving 6 bases between them. In DNA form, the CDR3 reads TGTGCCAGCAGCACAGATGATACGCAGTATTTT. This gives the protein CASSTDDTQYF.

The sample holds a few counts of this clone. The gene calls are TRBV28 and TRBJ1-1, with TRBD1 as a possible D gene (6 bases). The germline CDR1 and CDR2 sequences are MDHEN and SYDVKM. With 6 bases removed from V and 5 bases from J, the gap between germline ends came to 16 bases. There are 14 residues in the CDR3. CDR3 loop: CASSPAGGRTEAFF. The DNA of the CDR3 is TGTGCCAGCAGCCCAGCCGGGGGGCGGACTGAAGCTTTCTTT.

DNA of the CDR3: TGTGCCAGCAGCCCGGTAGGGACAGCCTCCTACAATGAGCAGTTCTTC. Protein sequence: CASSPVGTASYNEQFF. This chain connects TRBV7-9 to TRBJ2-1; 7 positions agree with TRBD1. The CDR3 totals 16 residues. The germline V gene has CDR1 SEHNR and CDR2 FQNEAQ (reference sequence). Trimming removed 5 bases from V and 0 bases from J; junction bases left unmatched: 7. Filled out from reference TRBV7-9 and TRBJ2-1, the complete variable domain reads DTGVSQNPRHKITKRGQNVTFRCDPISEHNRLYWYRQTLGQGPEFLTYFQNEAQLEKSRLLSDRFSAERPKGSFSTLEIQRTEQGDSAMYLCASSPVGTASYNEQFFGPGTRLTVL.

V usage is TRBV29-1 and J usage is TRBJ1-1, with 8 positions matching TRBD1. Trimming removed 8 bases from V and 1 base from J; junction bases left unmatched: 6. Germline CDR1 is SQVTM and CDR2 is ANQGSEA. CDR3 length: 13 residues. This chain's CDR3 is CSCRGPGNTEAFF. CDR3 DNA: TGCAGCTGCAGGGGGCCAGGGAACACTGAAGCTTTCTTT.

V gene TRBV28 combines with J gene TRBJ1-1, with D maybe TRBD1 (6 bases). The V gene lost 2 bases and the J gene lost 6 bases, with 13 bases spanning the gap. Germline V gene sequence: CDR1 MDHEN, CDR2 SYDVKM. The CDR3 is made up of 14 amino acids. Written as DNA, the CDR3 is TGTGCCAGCAGTTTAGGAACAGGGACGCCTGAAGCTTTCTTT. Translation: CASSLGTGTPEAFF.

The V gene is TRBV6-5, the J gene TRBJ2-5; 10 nucleotides line up with TRBD1. Losses at the gene ends were 6 bases for V and 4 bases for J; bases not matched to a gene: 5. This CDR3 comprises 14 residues. Germline V lookup: CDR1 MNHEY, CDR2 SVGAGI. This chain's CDR3 is CASRRGQGSETQYF. The CDR3 bases are TGTGCCAGCAGAAGGGGACAGGGGTCAGAGACCCAGTACTTC.

The J gene is TRBJ2-7, the V gene TRBV12-2; no DNA check was done on the table's D call, TRBD2. TRBV12-2 is a pseudogene segment. This CDR3 region has 15 residues. CDR3 in amino acids: CASRETSGGVYEQYF. The CDR3 DNA sequence: TGTGCAAGTCGCGAGACTAGCGGAGGTGTCTACGAGCAGTACTTC.

Written as DNA, the CDR3 is TGTGCCAGCAGCCCGTTTGGTAGCGGGATGGGAGAGACCCAGTACTTC. It translates to CASSPFGSGMGETQYF. The V gene is TRBV9, the J gene TRBJ2-5; TRBD2 matches 8 bases. Trimming cost V 4 bases and J 4 bases; bases outside gene matches: 12. CDR3 length: 16 residues. Per the germline V gene, CDR1 is SGDLS and CDR2 is YYNGEE.

The chain is built from TRBV7-3 and TRBJ2-7, with D uncertain. There are 11 residues in the CDR3. V lost 6 bases and J lost 2, with 5 bases in between. Germline CDR1 SGHTA, CDR2 FQGTGA. The CDR3 spells CASSLTYEQYF. The CDR3 coding sequence is TGTGCCAGCAGTCTTACCTACGAGCAGTACTTC.

The chain joins TRBV29-1 to TRBJ2-5; D is perhaps TRBD2 (6 bases). This CDR3 is 14 amino acids long. Per germline, CDR1 SQVTM and CDR2 ANQGSEA. Trimming took 3 bases from V and 5 from J, leaving 16 bases between them. CDR3 bases: TGCAGCGTTGAGGGGTGGGGAGGTACGGAGACCCAGTACTTC. The encoded protein is CSVEGWGGTETQYF.

This clone was seen a handful of times. The V gene is TRBV6-4, the J gene TRBJ2-1; possible D gene TRBD2, 6 bases. This CDR3 is built from 11 residues. CDR1 and CDR2 (germline): MRHNA, SNTAGT. V lost 6 bases to trimming and J lost 7 bases, with 7 bases between them. The CDR3 region is CASSAGNEQFF. CDR3 in DNA: TGTGCCAGCAGCGCGGGAAATGAGCAGTTCTTC.